A single sample is the source of the 4 T cell receptor beta chains below, sequenced in a study of a mutant IDH1 vaccine in newly diagnosed glioma. This sample's time point: baseline, week 1 (first vaccination visit). The treatment was: pre-vaccination baseline after standard-of-care therapy. Profiled with immunoSEQ multiplex PCR; TCRdb holds only in-frame clones, not every one. The sample includes some 59,000 clones, roughly 80% of them seen just once. The input for sequencing was PBMCs, taken from a glioma patient treated with radiotherapy, temozolomide or both. The receptors were sampled from a man between 18 and 35 years old with glioma.

This chain joins TRBV2 and TRBJ1-5; the D gene is possibly TRBD1 (5 bases). This CDR3 comprises 15 residues. CDR1 is SNHLY, CDR2 FYNNEI, per germline. V was trimmed by 7 bases and J by 2 bases, leaving 15 bases between them. The CDR3 DNA reads as TGTGCCAGCAACAGGCAGGCCGGGGGCAATCAGCCCCAGCATTTT. Protein sequence: CASNRQAGGNQPQHF.

On this clone itself: Additional DNA sequences in this sample encode the identical CDR3. The chain couples TRBV30 to TRBJ1-3, with D possibly being TRBD1 (5 bases). CDR1 GTSNPN and CDR2 SVGIG come from the germline V gene (reference sequence). Trimming pared 4 bases from V and 1 base from J, leaving 8 bases between. The CDR3 contains 13 residues. CDR3 in amino acids: CAWNGGSGNTIYF. The CDR3 region has the DNA TGTGCCTGGAACGGGGGTTCTGGAAACACCATATATTTT.

The chain links TRBV5-1 to TRBJ1-1; 9 nucleotides match TRBD1. Germline lookup yields CDR1 SGHRS and CDR2 YFSETQ. With V trimmed by 4 bases and J by 1 base, 2 bases remained unmatched. The CDR3 loop spans 14 amino acids. CDR3 region: CASSPGQGNTEAFF. The CDR3 DNA sequence: TGCGCCAGCAGCCCGGGACAGGGGAACACTGAAGCTTTCTTT.

The rearrangement uses TRBV11-2 and TRBJ1-2, with D unresolved. Germline CDR1 and CDR2: SGHAT and FQNNGV. There are 14 residues in the CDR3. Trimming pared 3 bases from V and 5 bases from J, leaving 13 bases between. CDR3 nucleotides: TGTGCCAGCAGCTTCCCCCCCCCGGGATATGGCTACACCTTC. Its translation is CASSFPPPGYGYTF.